These T cell receptor beta chains were read from a single sample in a study of blood T cell repertoires in COVID-19. Profiled with immunoSEQ multiplex PCR; TCRdb holds only in-frame clones, not every one. Counted here are approximately 87,000 clones, 70% to 90% occurring once; the ten biggest clones make up around 16%. The sequencing sample was made of peripheral blood. The receptors were sampled from a woman aged 80 or over with acute or convalescent COVID-19. CDR3s include the opening cysteine and the closing phenylalanine or tryptophan. D genes are given only for firm matches. Not all rows give a size; the values are once, few, many and, for expanded clones, a class.

TRBJ2-7,.,.,TRBV13,TGTGCCAGCAGCCACAGGGCAAACATGGGGTACGAGCAGTACTTC,CASSHRANMGYEQYF
TRBJ1-3,.,few,TRBV9,TGTGCCAGCAGCATAGACCTCGGTAGCTCTGGAAACACCATATATTTT,CASSIDLGSSGNTIYF
TRBJ1-5,.,.,TRBV18,TGTGCCAGCTCACCACCGGGGGCAGCAAATCAGCCCCAGCATTTT,CASSPPGAANQPQHF
TRBJ2-2,TRBD1,.,TRBV19,TGTGCCAGTCGTACGGTTAGACAGGGCGCCGGGGAGCTGTTTTTT,CASRTVRQGAGELFF
TRBJ1-5,.,.,TRBV7-2,TGTGCCAGCAGCTTAAGAAGGCAGGGGCGTTCCCAGCCCCAGCATTTT,CASSLRRQGRSQPQHF
TRBJ1-2,TRBD1,.,TRBV27,TGTGCCAGCAGTTTCCGGACAGGGGATGATGGCTACACCTTC,CASSFRTGDDGYTF
TRBJ2-3,.,few,TRBV19,TGTGCCAGTACCTTGGGACTCCGCACAGATACGCAGTATTTT,CASTLGLRTDTQYF
TRBJ1-2,.,few,TRBV29-1,TGCAGCGTTGGTAAGGAGGATGGCTACACCTTC,CSVGKEDGYTF
TRBJ1-5,TRBD1,.,TRBV29-1,TGCAGCGTTGCCACAGGGGTAAATCAGCCCCAGCATTTT,CSVATGVNQPQHF
TRBJ2-1,TRBD2,once,TRBV4-3,TGCGCCAGCAGCCAAGAATGGGGTGGAGCGGGGGCCTACAATGAGCAGTTCTTC,CASSQEWGGAGAYNEQFF
TRBJ1-2,.,.,TRBV6-5,TGTGCCAGCAGTTACTCTACCGGACTCTTTTATGGCTACACCTTC,CASSYSTGLFYGYTF
TRBJ2-2,.,few,TRBV5-4,TGTGCCAGCAGAAAACAGGATGGCGTAACGGGGGAGCTGTTTTTT,CASRKQDGVTGELFF
TRBJ2-1,TRBD1,once,TRBV2,TGTGCCAGCAACCGGGACAGATCTTACAATGAGCAGTTCTTC,CASNRDRSYNEQFF
TRBJ2-5,TRBD2,.,TRBV20-1,TGCAGTGCTAGTATGGCGGGGGGGCGAGAGACCCAGTACTTC,CSASMAGGRETQYF
TRBJ1-5,.,.,TRBV7-9,TGTGCCAGCAGCGCGTCGGGTAGGAGCAATCAGCCCCAGCATTTT,CASSASGRSNQPQHF
TRBJ2-1,.,few,TRBV9,TGTGCCAGCAGCCGTAAGGTCCTCGCGGGCGACCCTTACAATGAGCAGTTCTTC,CASSRKVLAGDPYNEQFF
TRBJ1-2,TRBD1,few,TRBV5-5,TGTGCCAGCAGCCCCCGAAACTTGACAGGGGGAAACTATGGCTACACCTTC,CASSPRNLTGGNYGYTF
TRBJ2-5,.,once,TRBV28,TGTGCCAGCAGTTTAATCCGGGAGACCCAGTACTTC,CASSLIRETQYF
TRBJ2-5,TRBD2,few,TRBV7-8,TGTGCCAGCAGCTCCGGACGGACTAGCGGGGGGGCGAGGGAGACCCAGTACTTC,CASSSGRTSGGARETQYF
TRBJ2-2,.,.,TRBV11-3,TGTGCCAGCAGCTTAGATTCAAGGGGTAGAATCCTCGCCGGGGAGCTGTTTTTT,CASSLDSRGRILAGELFF
TRBJ1-2,.,.,TRBV2,TGTGCCAGCAGCCTGACAGAGGACTATGGCTACACCTTC,CASSLTEDYGYTF
TRBJ1-2,.,few,TRBV11-2,TGTGCCAGCAGCCGCGCGGGGAGGAGCTATGGCTACACCTTC,CASSRAGRSYGYTF
TRBJ2-2,.,.,TRBV2,TGTGCCAGCAAAGGGAGGGGGGTGCAAAACACCGGGGAGCTGTTTTTT,CASKGRGVQNTGELFF
TRBJ2-5,TRBD2,.,TRBV10-3,TGTGCCATCAGCACAGGGACTAGCCTGAAACAAGAGACCCAGTACTTC,CAISTGTSLKQETQYF
TRBJ2-7,TRBD1,few,TRBV9,TGTGCCAGCAGCGCCGGGGACAGGGGGTTTCTCGAGCAGTACTTC,CASSAGDRGFLEQYF
TRBJ2-1,TRBD2,once,TRBV10-1,TGCGCCAGCAGTGAGTCTCTGACTAGCGGCGGTAGGGGTGAGCAGTTCTTC,CASSESLTSGGRGEQFF
TRBJ2-6,TRBD2,.,TRBV4-3,TGCGCCAGCAGCCAAGATTGGGAGGGTTTGGCTGGGGCCAACGTCCTGACTTTC,CASSQDWEGLAGANVLTF
TRBJ2-7,.,.,TRBV3-1/TRBV3-2,TGTGCCAGCAGCCAAGATGGATTCGTCGGGGTGCAGTACTTC,CASSQDGFVGVQYF
TRBJ2-5,.,.,TRBV6-6,TGTGCCAGCATTATGACAGCACAAGAGACCCAGTACTTC,CASIMTAQETQYF
TRBJ2-3,TRBD2,once,TRBV9,TGTGCCAGCAGCCCCCGGGGACTAGCGGGGGGAACTGATACGCAGTATTTT,CASSPRGLAGGTDTQYF
TRBJ1-2,TRBD1,.,TRBV7-9,TGTGCCAGCAGCCAGATGGGACAGGGGGCTGGCTACACCTTC,CASSQMGQGAGYTF
TRBJ1-4,.,.,TRBV7-9,TGTGCCAGCAGCCCAGTGGGGCCCGGTGAAAAACTGTTTTTT,CASSPVGPGEKLFF
TRBJ1-3,TRBD1,.,TRBV19,TGTGCCAGTAGTTCATGGGACAGCGGAAACACCATATATTTT,CASSSWDSGNTIYF
TRBJ1-1,.,.,TRBV28,TGTGCCAGCAGAGGGCAGGGCCCGCTAGCTTTCTTT,CASRGQGPLAFF
TRBJ1-6,TRBD1,.,TRBV19,TGTGCTACCGGACAGGGGCCAGGTAATTCACCCCTCCACTTT,CATGQGPGNSPLHF
TRBJ2-7,TRBD1,.,TRBV6-2/TRBV6-3,TGTGCCAGCAGTTACTCGCAGGGACAGGCGTTCTCCTACGAGCAGTACTTC,CASSYSQGQAFSYEQYF
TRBJ1-5,.,.,TRBV7-9,TGTGCCAGCAGCCCCTCAGGGGTAGTAGATCAGCCCCAGCATTTT,CASSPSGVVDQPQHF
TRBJ2-1,TRBD2,.,TRBV3-1/TRBV3-2,TGTGCCAGCAGCCGGAGTTTAGCGGGGGGATCCAATGAGCAGTTCTTC,CASSRSLAGGSNEQFF
TRBJ1-4,TRBD1,.,TRBV6-5,TGTGCCAGCAGTTACGGACAGGGACAACTGTTTTTT,CASSYGQGQLFF
TRBJ1-6,.,.,TRBV7-9,TGTGCCAGCAGCAGTCAGGGTGATTCGGATTCACCCCTCCACTTT,CASSSQGDSDSPLHF
TRBJ1-5,TRBD1,.,TRBV29-1,TGCAGCGCGGGGGGACAGGGTTCCGGGCCCCAGCATTTT,CSAGGQGSGPQHF
TRBJ2-1,TRBD2,.,TRBV5-1,TGCGCCAGCAGCTTGGTTAGCGGGGCCAATGAGCAGTTCTTC,CASSLVSGANEQFF
TRBJ2-7,.,.,TRBV19,TGTGCCACGACTCGAGGGTCGGGCTACGAGCAGTACTTC,CATTRGSGYEQYF
TRBJ2-2,TRBD1,.,TRBV5-1,TGCGCCAGCAGCTTGGGGGACAGGGGGCCCGGGGAGCTGTTTTTT,CASSLGDRGPGELFF
TRBJ1-6,TRBD1,.,TRBV19,TGTGCCAGTAGTTCCAGGACAGGCAGCTCCTATAATTCACCCCTCCACTTT,CASSSRTGSSYNSPLHF
TRBJ2-5,TRBD2,.,TRBV11-2,TGTGCCAGCAGCGGGATGGGGAGGGCAGAGACCCAGTACTTC,CASSGMGRAETQYF
TRBJ1-2,TRBD1,.,TRBV19,TGTGCCAGTAGTATGAGACAGGGCGGGGGCTACACCTTC,CASSMRQGGGYTF
TRBJ1-2,.,.,TRBV29-1,TGCAGCGTTGTCCCAGTGGGCGGAGGGGATCATGGCTACACCTTC,CSVVPVGGGDHGYTF
TRBJ2-5,.,.,TRBV29-1,TGCAGCGTTGAAGATACCGGGAGACAAGAGACCCAGTACTTC,CSVEDTGRQETQYF
TRBJ2-7,.,.,TRBV5-4,TGTGCCAGCGGTCCTCGGAGGGGGGGCCCTAGCTACGAGCAGTACTTC,CASGPRRGGPSYEQYF
TRBJ1-1,.,.,TRBV27,TGTGCCAGCAGTTTAGGTTGGAACAGCCTTGAAGCTTTCTTT,CASSLGWNSLEAFF
TRBJ1-1,.,.,TRBV3-1/TRBV3-2,TGTGCCAGCAGCCAAGGAAACAGGGCAGGGACTGAAGCTTTCTTT,CASSQGNRAGTEAFF
TRBJ1-5,TRBD1,.,TRBV7-2,TGTGCCAGCAGCCTCACAGGGGGCAATCAGCCCCAGCATTTT,CASSLTGGNQPQHF
TRBJ1-2,.,.,TRBV24-1,TGTGCCACCAGTGATTCCAGTCATCCGGGGGGCTACACCTTC,CATSDSSHPGGYTF
TRBJ2-4,.,.,TRBV2,TGTGCCAGCAGCCGTTCCCCCGTAGCCAAAAACATTCAGTACTTC,CASSRSPVAKNIQYF
TRBJ1-5,.,once,TRBV2,TGTGCCAGCAAGTACGGAGGGAATCAGCCCCAGCATTTT,CASKYGGNQPQHF
TRBJ2-2,TRBD2,.,TRBV10-1,TGCGCCAGCGCCCCTAGCGGGGGCACCGGGGAGCTGTTTTTT,CASAPSGGTGELFF
TRBJ1-1,.,.,TRBV28,TGTGCCAGCAGTTTCAGGGACACTGAAGCTTTCTTT,CASSFRDTEAFF
TRBJ1-3,.,.,TRBV14,TGTGCCAGCAGCCAAGATCCGACACCTGGAAACACCATATATTTT,CASSQDPTPGNTIYF